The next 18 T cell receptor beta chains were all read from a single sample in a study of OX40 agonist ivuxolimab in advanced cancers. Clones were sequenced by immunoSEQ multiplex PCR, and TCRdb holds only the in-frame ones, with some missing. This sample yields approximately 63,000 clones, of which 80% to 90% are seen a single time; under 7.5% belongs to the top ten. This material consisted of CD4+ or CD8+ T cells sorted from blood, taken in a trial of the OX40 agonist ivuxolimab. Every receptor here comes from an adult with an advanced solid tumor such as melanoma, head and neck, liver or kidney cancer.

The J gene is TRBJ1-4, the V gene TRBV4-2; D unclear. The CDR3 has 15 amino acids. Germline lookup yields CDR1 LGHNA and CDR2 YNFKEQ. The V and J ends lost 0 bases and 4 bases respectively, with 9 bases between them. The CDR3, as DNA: TGTGCCAGCAGCCAAGATTGGGGATATAATGAAAAACTGTTTTTT. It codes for CASSQDWGYNEKLFF.

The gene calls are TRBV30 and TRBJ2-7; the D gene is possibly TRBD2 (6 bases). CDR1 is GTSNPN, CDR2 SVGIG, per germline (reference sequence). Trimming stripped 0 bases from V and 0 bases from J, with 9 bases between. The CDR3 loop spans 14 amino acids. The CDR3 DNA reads TGTGCCTGGAGTGTATTGGGGGGCTCCTACGAGCAGTACTTC. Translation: CAWSVLGGSYEQYF.

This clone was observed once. CDR3 amino acids: CAISGGGLTSNQPQHF. The CDR3 DNA follows: TGTGCCATCAGTGGGGGAGGACTGACGAGTAATCAGCCCCAGCATTTT. The chain couples TRBV10-3 to TRBJ1-5, with D hard to call. Germline assignment: CDR1 ENHRY and CDR2 SYGVKD. The CDR3 has 16 residues. V was clipped by 4 bases and J by 4 bases, with 17 bases between them.

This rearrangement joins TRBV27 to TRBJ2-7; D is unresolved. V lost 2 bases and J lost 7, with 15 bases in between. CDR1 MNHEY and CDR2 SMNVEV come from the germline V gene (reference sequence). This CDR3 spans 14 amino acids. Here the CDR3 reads CASSLHIAWQEQYF. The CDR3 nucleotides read TGTGCCAGCAGTTTACACATCGCCTGGCAGGAGCAGTACTTC.

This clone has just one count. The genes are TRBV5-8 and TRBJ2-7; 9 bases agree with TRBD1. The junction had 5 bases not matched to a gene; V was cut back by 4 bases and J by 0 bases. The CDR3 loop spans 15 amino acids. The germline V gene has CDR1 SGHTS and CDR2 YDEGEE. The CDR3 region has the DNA TGTGCCAGCAGCACAGGACAGGGGATCTCCTACGAGCAGTACTTC. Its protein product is CASSTGQGISYEQYF.

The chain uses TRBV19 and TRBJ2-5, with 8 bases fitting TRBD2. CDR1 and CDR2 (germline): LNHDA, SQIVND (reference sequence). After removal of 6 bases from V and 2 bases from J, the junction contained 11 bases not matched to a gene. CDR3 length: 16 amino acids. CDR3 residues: CASSAALAGIQETQYF. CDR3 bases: TGTGCCAGTAGCGCCGCCCTAGCGGGCATACAAGAGACCCAGTACTTC.

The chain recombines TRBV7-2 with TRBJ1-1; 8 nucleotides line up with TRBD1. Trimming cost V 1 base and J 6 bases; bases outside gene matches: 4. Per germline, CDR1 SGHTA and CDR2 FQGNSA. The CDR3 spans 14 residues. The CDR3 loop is CASSLEGRGPEAFF. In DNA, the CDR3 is TGTGCCAGCAGCTTAGAGGGCAGGGGGCCTGAAGCTTTCTTT.

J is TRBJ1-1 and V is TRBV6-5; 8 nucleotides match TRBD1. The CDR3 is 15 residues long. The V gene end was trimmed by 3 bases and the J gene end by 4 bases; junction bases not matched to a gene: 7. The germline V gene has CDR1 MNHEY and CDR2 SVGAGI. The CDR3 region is CASSYSRTGSTEAFF. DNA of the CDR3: TGTGCCAGCAGTTATTCCCGGACAGGGAGCACTGAAGCTTTCTTT.

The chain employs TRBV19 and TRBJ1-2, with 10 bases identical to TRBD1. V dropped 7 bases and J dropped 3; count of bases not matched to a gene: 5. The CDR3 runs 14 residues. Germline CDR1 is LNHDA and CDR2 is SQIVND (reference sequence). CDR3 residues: CASTFGQGDYGYTF. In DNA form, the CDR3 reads TGTGCCAGTACGTTCGGACAGGGGGACTATGGCTACACCTTC.

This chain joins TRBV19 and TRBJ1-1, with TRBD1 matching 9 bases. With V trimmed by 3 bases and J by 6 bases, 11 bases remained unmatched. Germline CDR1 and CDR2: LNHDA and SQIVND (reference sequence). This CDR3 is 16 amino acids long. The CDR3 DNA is TGTGCCAGTAGTATCCCCCTAGGACAGGGGAAACCTGAAGCTTTCTTT. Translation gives CASSIPLGQGKPEAFF. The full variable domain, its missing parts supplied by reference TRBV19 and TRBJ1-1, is DGGITQSPKYLFRKEGQNVTLSCEQNLNHDAMYWYRQDPGQGLRLIYYSQIVNDFQKGDIAEGYSVSREKKESFPLTVTSAQKNPTAFYLCASSIPLGQGKPEAFFGQGTRLTVV.

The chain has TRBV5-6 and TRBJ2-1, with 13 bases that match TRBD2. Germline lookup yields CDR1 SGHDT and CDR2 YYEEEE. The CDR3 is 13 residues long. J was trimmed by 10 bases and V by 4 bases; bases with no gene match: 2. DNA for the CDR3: TGTGCCAGCAGCACGGGACTAGCGGGGGAGCAGTTCTTC. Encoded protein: CASSTGLAGEQFF.

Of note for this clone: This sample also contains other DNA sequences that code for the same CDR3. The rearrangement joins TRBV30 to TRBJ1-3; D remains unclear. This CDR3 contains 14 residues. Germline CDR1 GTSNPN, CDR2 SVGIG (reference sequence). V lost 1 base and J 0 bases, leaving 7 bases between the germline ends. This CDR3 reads CAWSEGSSGNTIYF. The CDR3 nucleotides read TGTGCCTGGAGTGAAGGATCCTCTGGAAACACCATATATTTT.

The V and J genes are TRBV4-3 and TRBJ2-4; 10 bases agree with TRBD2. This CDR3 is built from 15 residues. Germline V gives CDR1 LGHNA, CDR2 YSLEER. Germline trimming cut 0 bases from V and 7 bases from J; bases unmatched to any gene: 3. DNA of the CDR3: TGCGCCAGCAGCCAAGATTATAGCGGGAGGAACATTCAGTACTTC. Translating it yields CASSQDYSGRNIQYF.

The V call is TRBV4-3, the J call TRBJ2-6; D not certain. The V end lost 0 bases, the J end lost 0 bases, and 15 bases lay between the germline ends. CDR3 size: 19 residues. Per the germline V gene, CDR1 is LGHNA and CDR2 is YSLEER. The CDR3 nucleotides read TGCGCCAGCAGCCAAGATAGAAAGGGCGCTAGCTCTGGGGCCAACGTCCTGACTTTC. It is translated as CASSQDRKGASSGANVLTF.

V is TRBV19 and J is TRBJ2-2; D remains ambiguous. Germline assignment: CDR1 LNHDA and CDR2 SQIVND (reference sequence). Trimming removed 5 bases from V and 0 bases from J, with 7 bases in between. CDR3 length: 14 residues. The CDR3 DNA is TGTGCCAGTAGTGCTCAACCGAACACCGGGGAGCTGTTTTTT. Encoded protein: CASSAQPNTGELFF. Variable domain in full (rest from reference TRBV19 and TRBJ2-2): DGGITQSPKYLFRKEGQNVTLSCEQNLNHDAMYWYRQDPGQGLRLIYYSQIVNDFQKGDIAEGYSVSREKKESFPLTVTSAQKNPTAFYLCASSAQPNTGELFFGEGSRLTVL.

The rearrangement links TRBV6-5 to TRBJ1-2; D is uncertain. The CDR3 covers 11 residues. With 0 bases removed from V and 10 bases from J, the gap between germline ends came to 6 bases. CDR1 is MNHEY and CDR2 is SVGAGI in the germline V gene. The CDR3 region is CASSYSNVYTF. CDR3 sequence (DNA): TGTGCCAGCAGTTACTCGAATGTCTACACCTTC.

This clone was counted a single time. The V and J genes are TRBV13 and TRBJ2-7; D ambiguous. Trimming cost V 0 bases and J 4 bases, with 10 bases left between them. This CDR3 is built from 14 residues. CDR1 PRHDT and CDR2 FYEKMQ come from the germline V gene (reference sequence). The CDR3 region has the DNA TGTGCCAGCAGCTTAGGCCAGTCCGTGTACGAGCAGTACTTC. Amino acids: CASSLGQSVYEQYF.

CDR3 DNA: TGCGCCAGCAGCCAGTTGGTGGGCTCCTACGAGCAGTACTTC. Translation gives CASSQLVGSYEQYF. This chain connects TRBV4-3 to TRBJ2-7; D uncertain. V lost 3 bases to trimming and J lost 0 bases, with 9 bases between them. The germline V gene encodes CDR1 LGHNA and CDR2 YSLEER. The CDR3 spans 14 residues.